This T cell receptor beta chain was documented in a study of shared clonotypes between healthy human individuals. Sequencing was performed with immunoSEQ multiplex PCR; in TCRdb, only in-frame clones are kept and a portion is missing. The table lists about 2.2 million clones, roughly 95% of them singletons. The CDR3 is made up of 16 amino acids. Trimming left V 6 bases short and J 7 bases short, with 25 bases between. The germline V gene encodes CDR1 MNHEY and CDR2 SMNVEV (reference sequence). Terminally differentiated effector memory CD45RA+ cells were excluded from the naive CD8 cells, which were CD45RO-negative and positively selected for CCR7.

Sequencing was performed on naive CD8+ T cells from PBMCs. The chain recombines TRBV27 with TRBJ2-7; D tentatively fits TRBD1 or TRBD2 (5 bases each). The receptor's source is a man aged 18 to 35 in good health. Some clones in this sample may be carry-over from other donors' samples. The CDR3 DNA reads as TGTGCCAGCAGCCGAAAAATAGTCAGGGAGTCGGGAGAGCAGTACTTC. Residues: CASSRKIVRESGEQYF.